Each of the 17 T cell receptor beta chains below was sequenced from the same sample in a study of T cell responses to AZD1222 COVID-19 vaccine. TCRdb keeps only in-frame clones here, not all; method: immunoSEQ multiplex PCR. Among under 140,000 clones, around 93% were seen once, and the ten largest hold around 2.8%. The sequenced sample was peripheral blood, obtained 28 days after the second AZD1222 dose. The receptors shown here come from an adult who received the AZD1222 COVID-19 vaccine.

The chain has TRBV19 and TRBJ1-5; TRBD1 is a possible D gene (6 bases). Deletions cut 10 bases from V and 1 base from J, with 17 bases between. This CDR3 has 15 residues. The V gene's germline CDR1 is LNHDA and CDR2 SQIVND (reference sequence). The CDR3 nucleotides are TGTGCCACCCGTCCGGGACACGCGAGCAATCAGCCCCAGCATTTT. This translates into CATRPGHASNQPQHF. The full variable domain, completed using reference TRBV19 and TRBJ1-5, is DGGITQSPKYLFRKEGQNVTLSCEQNLNHDAMYWYRQDPGQGLRLIYYSQIVNDFQKGDIAEGYSVSREKKESFPLTVTSAQKNPTAFYLCATRPGHASNQPQHFGDGTRLSIL.

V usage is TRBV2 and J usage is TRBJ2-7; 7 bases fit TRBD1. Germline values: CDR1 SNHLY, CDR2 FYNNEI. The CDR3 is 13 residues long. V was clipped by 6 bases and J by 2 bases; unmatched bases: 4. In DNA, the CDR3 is TGTGCCAGCAGCGGAACAGGGGCCTACGAGCAGTACTTC. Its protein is CASSGTGAYEQYF. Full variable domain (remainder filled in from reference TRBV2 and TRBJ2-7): EPEVTQTPSHQVTQMGQEVILRCVPISNHLYFYWYRQILGQKVEFLVSFYNNEISEKSEIFDDQFSVERPDGSNFTLKIRSTKLEDSAMYFCASSGTGAYEQYFGPGTRLTVT.

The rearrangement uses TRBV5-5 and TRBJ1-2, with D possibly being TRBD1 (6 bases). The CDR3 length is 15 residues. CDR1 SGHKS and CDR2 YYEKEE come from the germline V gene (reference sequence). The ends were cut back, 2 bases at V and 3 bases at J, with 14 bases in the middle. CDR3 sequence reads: CASSFAPGADYGYTF. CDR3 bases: TGTGCCAGCAGCTTCGCCCCAGGGGCAGACTATGGCTACACCTTC.

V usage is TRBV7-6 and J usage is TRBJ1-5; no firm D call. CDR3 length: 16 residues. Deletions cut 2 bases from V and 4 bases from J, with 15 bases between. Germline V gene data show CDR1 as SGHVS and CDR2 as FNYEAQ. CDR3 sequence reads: CASSLMEASNNQPQHF. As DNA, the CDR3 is TGTGCCAGCAGCTTAATGGAGGCTTCTAATAATCAGCCCCAGCATTTT.

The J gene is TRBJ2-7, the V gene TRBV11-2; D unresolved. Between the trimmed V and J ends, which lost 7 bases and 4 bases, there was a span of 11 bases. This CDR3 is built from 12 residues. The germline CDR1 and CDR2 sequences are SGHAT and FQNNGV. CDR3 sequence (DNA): TGTGCCAGCAATGGGAATTGGTACGAGCAGTACTTC. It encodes CASNGNWYEQYF.

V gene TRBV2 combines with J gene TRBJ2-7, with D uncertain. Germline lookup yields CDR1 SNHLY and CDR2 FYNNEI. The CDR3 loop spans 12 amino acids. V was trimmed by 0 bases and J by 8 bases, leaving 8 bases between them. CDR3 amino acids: CASSEAPPQQYF. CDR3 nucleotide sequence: TGTGCCAGCAGTGAAGCGCCCCCTCAGCAGTACTTC.

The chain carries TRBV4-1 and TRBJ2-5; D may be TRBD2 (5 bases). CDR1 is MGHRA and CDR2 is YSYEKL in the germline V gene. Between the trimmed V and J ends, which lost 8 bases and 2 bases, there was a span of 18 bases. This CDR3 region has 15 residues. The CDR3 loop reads CASQSNPGIQETQYF. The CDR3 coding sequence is TGCGCCAGCCAATCCAATCCGGGAATTCAAGAGACCCAGTACTTC.

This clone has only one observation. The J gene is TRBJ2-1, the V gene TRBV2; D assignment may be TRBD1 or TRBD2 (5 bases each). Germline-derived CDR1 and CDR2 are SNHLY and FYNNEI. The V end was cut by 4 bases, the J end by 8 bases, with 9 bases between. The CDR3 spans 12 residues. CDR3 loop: CASSVRGDEQFF. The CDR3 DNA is TGTGCCAGCAGTGTACGAGGGGATGAGCAGTTCTTC.

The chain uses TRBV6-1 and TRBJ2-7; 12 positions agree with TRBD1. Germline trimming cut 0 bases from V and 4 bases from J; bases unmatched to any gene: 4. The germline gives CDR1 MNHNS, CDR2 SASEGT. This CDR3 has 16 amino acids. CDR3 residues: CASSEALGQGAYEQYF. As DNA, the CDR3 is TGTGCCAGCAGTGAAGCGCTGGGACAGGGGGCGTACGAGCAGTACTTC.

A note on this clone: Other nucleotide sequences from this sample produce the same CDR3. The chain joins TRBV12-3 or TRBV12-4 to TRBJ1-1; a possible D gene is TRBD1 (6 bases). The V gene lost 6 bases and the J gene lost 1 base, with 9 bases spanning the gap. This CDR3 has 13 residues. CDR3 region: CASSSTGNTEAFF. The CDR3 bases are TGTGCCAGCAGCTCGACAGGGAACACTGAAGCTTTCTTT.

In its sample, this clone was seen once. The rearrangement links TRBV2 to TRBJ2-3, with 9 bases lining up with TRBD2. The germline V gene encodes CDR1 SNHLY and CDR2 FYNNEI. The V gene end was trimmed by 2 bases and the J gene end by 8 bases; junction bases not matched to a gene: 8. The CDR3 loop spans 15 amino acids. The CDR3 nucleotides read TGTGCCAGCAGTGAAAGTGTAAGCGGGGGGACTACGCAGTATTTT. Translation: CASSESVSGGTTQYF.

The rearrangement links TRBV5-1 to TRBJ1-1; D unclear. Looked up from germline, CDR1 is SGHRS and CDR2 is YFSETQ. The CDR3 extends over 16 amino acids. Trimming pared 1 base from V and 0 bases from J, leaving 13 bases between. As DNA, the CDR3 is TGCGCCAGCAGCTTGAAGTTCCCACAAATGAACACTGAAGCTTTCTTT. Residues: CASSLKFPQMNTEAFF.

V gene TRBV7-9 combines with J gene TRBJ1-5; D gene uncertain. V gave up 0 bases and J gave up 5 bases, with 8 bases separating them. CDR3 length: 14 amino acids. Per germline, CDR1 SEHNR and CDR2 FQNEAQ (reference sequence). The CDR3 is CASSLAGNYQPQHF. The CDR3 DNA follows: TGTGCCAGCAGCTTAGCAGGGAACTATCAGCCCCAGCATTTT.

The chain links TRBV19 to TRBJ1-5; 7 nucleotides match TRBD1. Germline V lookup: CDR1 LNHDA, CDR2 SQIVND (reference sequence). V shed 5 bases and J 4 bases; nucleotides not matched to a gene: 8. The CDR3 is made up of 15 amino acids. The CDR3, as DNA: TGTGCCAGTAGTCCCGGGGCAGGGGGTAATCAGCCCCAGCATTTT. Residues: CASSPGAGGNQPQHF.

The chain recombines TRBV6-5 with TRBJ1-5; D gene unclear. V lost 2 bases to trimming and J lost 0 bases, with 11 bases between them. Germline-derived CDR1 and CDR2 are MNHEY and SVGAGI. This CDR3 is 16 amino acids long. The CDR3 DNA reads TGTGCCAGCAGTTACCGGAGAATCGATAGCAATCAGCCCCAGCATTTT. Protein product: CASSYRRIDSNQPQHF.

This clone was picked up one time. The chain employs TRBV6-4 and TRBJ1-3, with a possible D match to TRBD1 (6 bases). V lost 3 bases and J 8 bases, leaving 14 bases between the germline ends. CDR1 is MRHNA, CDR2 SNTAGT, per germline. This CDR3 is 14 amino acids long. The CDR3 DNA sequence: TGTGCCAGCAGTGAATACGCAGGGGTAGACACCATATATTTT. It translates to CASSEYAGVDTIYF.

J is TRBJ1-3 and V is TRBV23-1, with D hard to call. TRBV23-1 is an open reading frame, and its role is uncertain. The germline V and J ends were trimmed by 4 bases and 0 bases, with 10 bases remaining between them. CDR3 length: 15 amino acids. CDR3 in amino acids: CASSPLEYSGNTIYF. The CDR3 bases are TGCGCCAGCAGTCCCTTAGAGTACTCTGGAAACACCATATATTTT.